The entry below describes one T cell receptor beta chain. Antigen specificity is unknown. Method: immunoSEQ multiplex PCR; TCRdb's copy keeps in-frame clones and lacks some. Seen here are under 130,000 clones, about 89% observed once, and the top ten hold less than 20%. The sample originates from a study of identifying expanded T cells in peripheral blood. No infections or other immune events were documented during collection. Notes on the study in general: Over about two and four weeks, about 15 and 18 clones changed, versus 1.2 between replicates. Clone count variance between approximately two-week samples rose with total template count.

This TCR was sampled from a person aged 18 to 70 in good health. The specimen was blood.

Here the CDR3 DNA reads TGTGCCAGCCGACAGGGTCCCTCCTACGAGCAGTACTTC. Translating gives CASRQGPSYEQYF. The chain couples TRBV11-2 to TRBJ2-7, with 7 bases fitting TRBD1. The V segment lost 8 bases and the J segment 0 bases; nucleotides outside the gene matches: 4. The CDR3 length is 13 residues. The germline CDR1 and CDR2 sequences are SGHAT and FQNNGV.